These 14 T cell receptor beta chains share one sample of origin, sequenced in a study of cytomegalovirus exposure and HLA in healthy donors. PCR involved 60 Vbeta and 13 Jbeta primers. Repertoires were generated with immunoSEQ multiplex PCR, while TCRdb's copy carries only in-frame clones and drops some. The sample shows approximately 37,000 clones, and under 5% sits with its ten largest clones. The material sequenced was PBMCs. The source is a male donor in good health and CMV-seronegative.

The chain recombines TRBV11-3 with TRBJ1-1; D perhaps matches TRBD1 (5 bases). The CDR3 contains 14 residues. Looked up from germline, CDR1 is SGHNT and CDR2 is YENEEA. Trimming took 3 bases from V and 1 from J, leaving 9 bases between them. DNA of the CDR3: TGTGCCAGCAGCTTCCGGGGGGGGAACACTGAAGCTTTCTTT. It yields the protein CASSFRGGNTEAFF.

The rearrangement uses TRBV28 and TRBJ1-2; unclear D gene. The CDR3 length is 12 residues. Germline loops: CDR1 MDHEN, CDR2 SYDVKM. V dropped 4 bases and J dropped 4 bases, with 7 bases sitting between them. CDR3: CASSSPGYGYTF. CDR3 DNA sequence: TGTGCCAGCAGTTCTCCCGGCTATGGCTACACCTTC.

A note on this clone: Lacking the conserved final phenylalanine or tryptophan, this CDR3 likely reflects a read error. The chain couples TRBV5-1 to TRBJ1-6; weak D call: TRBD1 (6 bases). Trimming took 4 bases from V and 4 from J, leaving 9 bases between them. Per germline, CDR1 SGHRS and CDR2 YFSETQ. The CDR3 runs 14 residues. Here the CDR3 reads CASSLGQYNSPLHL. In nucleotides, the CDR3 is TGCGCCAGCAGCCTGGGACAATATAATTCACCCCTCCACCTT.

The gene calls are TRBV19 and TRBJ2-1, with 10 bases that match TRBD2. The length of the CDR3 is 15 residues. Germline lookup yields CDR1 LNHDA and CDR2 SQIVND (reference sequence). V was pared by 7 bases and J by 2 bases, with 5 bases of the junction left unmatched. CDR3 region: CASTSGGRTYNEQFF. Written as DNA, the CDR3 is TGTGCCAGTACTAGCGGGGGACGGACCTACAATGAGCAGTTCTTC.

The CDR3, as DNA: TGTGCCAGCAGCCAAGCAGCGTCCTACGAGCAGTACTTC. Residues: CASSQAASYEQYF. V gene TRBV14 combines with J gene TRBJ2-7; unclear D gene. V shed 1 base and J shed 1 base, with 5 bases lying between them. Germline V gene data show CDR1 as SGHDN and CDR2 as FVKESK. The CDR3 loop spans 13 amino acids.

The V gene is TRBV18, the J gene TRBJ2-7; TRBD1 aligns across 9 bases. V gave up 6 bases and J gave up 6 bases; unmatched junction bases: 6. The CDR3 covers 13 residues. The germline V gene encodes CDR1 KGHSH and CDR2 LQKENI. The CDR3 DNA sequence: TGTGCCAGCTCCGGGACAGGGTCCCCCGAGCAGTACTTC. Amino acid sequence: CASSGTGSPEQYF.

The rearrangement uses TRBV6-5 and TRBJ2-7; TRBD1 agrees at 8 bases. Germline-derived CDR1 and CDR2 are MNHEY and SVGAGI. The trim removed 6 bases at V and 7 bases at J, leaving 11 bases unmatched. CDR3 length: 14 amino acids. CDR3 sequence (DNA): TGTGCCAGCAGCTCAGGACAGGGACTGGGGGAGCAGTACTTC. Amino acids: CASSSGQGLGEQYF.

The rearrangement joins TRBV5-1 to TRBJ1-2; D not resolved. CDR1 is SGHRS and CDR2 is YFSETQ in the germline V gene. This CDR3 comprises 13 residues. Trimming stripped 7 bases from V and 4 bases from J, with 14 bases between. CDR3 DNA sequence: TGCGCCAGCCGCGACCTAGAGAGCTATGGCTACACCTTC. This encodes CASRDLESYGYTF.

The chain uses TRBV2 and TRBJ1-5; TRBD1 agrees at 10 bases. This CDR3 spans 13 amino acids. V gave up 6 bases and J gave up 6 bases; unmatched junction bases: 2. CDR1 and CDR2 (germline): SNHLY, FYNNEI. Here the CDR3 DNA reads TGTGCCAGCAGGGGGGACAGGGGTCAGCCCCAGCATTTT. Translation: CASRGDRGQPQHF. Combining the CDR3 with reference TRBV2 and TRBJ1-5 gives the whole variable domain EPEVTQTPSHQVTQMGQEVILRCVPISNHLYFYWYRQILGQKVEFLVSFYNNEISEKSEIFDDQFSVERPDGSNFTLKIRSTKLEDSAMYFCASRGDRGQPQHFGDGTRLSIL.

J is TRBJ1-1 and V is TRBV6-1; D is unclear. The CDR3 contains 14 residues. Trimming took off 2 bases at V and 1 base at J, with 8 bases between the two ends. Germline-derived CDR1 and CDR2 are MNHNS and SASEGT. The CDR3 DNA is TGTGCCAGCAGTGAATTTGGAGGGAACACTGAAGCTTTCTTT. Protein product: CASSEFGGNTEAFF.

CDR3 protein: CASSFSRGRTGELFF. In nucleotides, the CDR3 is TGCGCCAGCAGCTTCTCGCGGGGACGCACCGGGGAGCTGTTTTTT. This chain joins TRBV5-1 and TRBJ2-2, with a tentative D call TRBD2 (6 bases). This CDR3 has 15 amino acids. The germline CDR1 and CDR2 sequences are SGHRS and YFSETQ. V was trimmed by 2 bases and J by 4 bases, leaving 12 bases between them.

The chain joins TRBV6-5 to TRBJ2-7; 11 bases align to TRBD1. This CDR3 has 15 amino acids. V dropped 6 bases and J dropped 3; count of bases not matched to a gene: 7. Germline assignment: CDR1 MNHEY and CDR2 SVGAGI. The CDR3 DNA reads as TGTGCCAGCAGGGTCACGGACAGGGGGCTCTACGAGCAGTACTTC. Amino acids: CASRVTDRGLYEQYF.

This rearrangement joins TRBV4-1 to TRBJ2-1; 8 bases match TRBD2. The CDR3 is 17 amino acids. V shed 0 bases and J 0 bases; nucleotides not matched to a gene: 4. The germline V gene has CDR1 MGHRA and CDR2 YSYEKL. In DNA, the CDR3 is TGCGCCAGCAGCCAAGAAACTAGCGGCTTCTCCTACAATGAGCAGTTCTTC. Its protein is CASSQETSGFSYNEQFF.

The V gene is TRBV4-1, the J gene TRBJ2-5; D remains ambiguous. The DNA end favors TRBJ2-7, so the J call may be wrong. Germline-derived CDR1 and CDR2 are MGHRA and YSYEKL. The CDR3 is 14 residues long. CDR3 protein: CASSLQPSSYEQYF. As DNA, the CDR3 is TGCGCCAGCAGCCTCCAACCCTCAAGCTACGAGCAGTACTTC.